The clone carrying this T cell receptor (beta chain) appeared a few times. The sample comes from a study of regulatory T cells in long-lasting Graves disease. Relying on iRepertoire HTBI primers and Arm-PCR of CDR3 regions, the team built TCR beta libraries. Via MiXCR, TCRdb re-called the multiplex PCR reads, giving one row per CDR3 protein. The sample includes some 450,000 distinct CDR3 sequences, 20% to 25% of them seen just once. Specified time point: persistent/refractory GD, antithyroid drugs over 5 years with positive TRAb. The authors made the TCR library using RNA they extracted from PBMCs. Trimming stripped 3 bases from V and 2 bases from J, with 14 bases between. CDR3 length: 16 amino acids.

This clonotype was obtained from a female donor with Graves disease. The source was peripheral blood mononuclear cells (PBMCs), collected when the disease was refractory, from a patient treated with antithyroid drugs. The rearrangement joins TRBV12-3 or TRBV12-4 to TRBJ2-4; no clear D. CDR3 DNA sequence: TGTGCCAGCAGTTTTGACGGAGATGGGACCAAAAACATTCAGTACTTC. Its translation is CASSFDGDGTKNIQYF.